These 11 T cell receptor beta chains were all obtained from the same sample, sequenced in a study of OX40 agonist ivuxolimab in advanced cancers. The data were produced by immunoSEQ multiplex PCR, yet TCRdb's version contains in-frame clones alone and is incomplete. In the table there are about 18,000 clones, about 67% of which are singletons. The source material was CD4+ or CD8+ T cells sorted from blood, sampled in a trial of the OX40 agonist ivuxolimab. The receptors here all came from an adult with an advanced solid tumor such as melanoma, head and neck, liver or kidney cancer.

This chain connects TRBV7-9 to TRBJ2-3, with TRBD2 matching 8 bases. The J segment lost 3 bases and the V segment lost 5 bases, leaving 10 bases of the junction unmatched. CDR3 size: 16 residues. CDR1 is SEHNR, CDR2 FQNEAQ, per germline (reference sequence). The CDR3 loop is CASSPVLAVETDTQYF. The CDR3 nucleotides read TGTGCCAGCAGCCCGGTACTAGCGGTGGAAACAGATACGCAGTATTTT.

This clone has only one observation. The gene calls are TRBV10-3 and TRBJ2-7; D might be TRBD1 (5 bases). The CDR3 is 14 amino acids. Trimming cost V 0 bases and J 9 bases, with 15 bases left between them. Germline-derived CDR1 and CDR2 are ENHRY and SYGVKD. DNA of the CDR3: TGTGCCATCAGTGAGTCGACTCAGGGAACGGGGCAGTACTTC. It is translated as CAISESTQGTGQYF.

In this sample, this clone turned up a few times. This chain joins TRBV27 and TRBJ2-1, with 10 positions matching TRBD2. In germline, CDR1 is MNHEY, CDR2 SMNVEV (reference sequence). There are 16 residues in the CDR3. V dropped 1 base and J dropped 8; count of bases not matched to a gene: 8. Here the CDR3 reads CASSLYGTSAMDEQFF. CDR3 nucleotide sequence: TGTGCCAGCAGTTTATACGGGACTAGCGCTATGGATGAGCAGTTCTTC.

The chain uses TRBV6-6 and TRBJ1-3; D is undetermined. The CDR3 runs to 13 residues. Germline lookup yields CDR1 MNHNY and CDR2 SVGAGI (reference sequence). V was clipped by 5 bases and J by 1 base, with 6 bases between them. CDR3 in DNA: TGTGCCAGCAGTGAGGGATCTGGAAACACCATATATTTT. Amino acids: CASSEGSGNTIYF.

The gene calls are TRBV14 and TRBJ1-2; D possibly corresponds to TRBD1 (6 bases). The germline V and J ends were trimmed by 0 bases and 3 bases, with 11 bases remaining between them. Looked up from germline, CDR1 is SGHDN and CDR2 is FVKESK. CDR3 length equals 15 residues. Here the CDR3 DNA reads TGTGCCAGCAGCCAAGAAAAGGGGGGGGACTATGGCTACACCTTC. It specifies CASSQEKGGDYGYTF.

This clone was observed a handful of times. The chain couples TRBV5-6 to TRBJ1-1; D unresolved. Per germline, CDR1 SGHDT and CDR2 YYEEEE. Trimming took off 0 bases at V and 5 bases at J, with 5 bases between the two ends. The CDR3 is 12 amino acids. The CDR3 sequence is CASSLGPTEAFF. CDR3 DNA: TGTGCCAGCAGCTTGGGTCCTACTGAAGCTTTCTTT.

V is TRBV5-1 and J is TRBJ2-2; a weak D match, TRBD1 (5 bases). Germline-derived CDR1 and CDR2 are SGHRS and YFSETQ. The CDR3 is made up of 17 amino acids. Trimming shortened V by 0 bases and J by 5 bases, and 17 bases separated the two germline ends. The DNA for the CDR3 is TGCGCCAGCAGCTTGGGATTGGCCAGGGTGTATACCGGGGAGCTGTTTTTT. It codes for CASSLGLARVYTGELFF. Full variable domain (rest looked up from reference TRBV5-1 and TRBJ2-2): KAGVTQTPRYLIKTRGQQVTLSCSPISGHRSVSWYQQTPGQGLQFLFEYFSETQRNKGNFPGRFSGRQFSNSRSEMNVSTLELGDSALYLCASSLGLARVYTGELFFGEGSRLTVL.

The genes are TRBV7-9 and TRBJ2-2; 7 bases are a match to TRBD1. This CDR3 is built from 11 residues. Germline-derived CDR1 and CDR2 are SEHNR and FQNEAQ (reference sequence). The CDR3 DNA reads as TGTGCACTTGACAGGGCCGGGGAGCTGTTTTTT. Its translation is CALDRAGELFF.

The V gene is TRBV11-2, the J gene TRBJ1-5, with a possible D match to TRBD1 (6 bases). Trimming took 3 bases from V and 4 from J, leaving 13 bases between them. This CDR3 contains 15 residues. Germline V gene lookup returns CDR1 SGHAT and CDR2 FQNNGV. The CDR3 loop reads CASSFLQGGNQPQHF. The CDR3 nucleotides are TGTGCCAGCAGCTTTTTACAGGGCGGAAATCAGCCCCAGCATTTT.

Judged by abundance, this clone is medium-sized. The rearrangement joins TRBV28 to TRBJ2-1; TRBD1 matches at 9 bases. V trimming: 2 bases; J trimming: 5 bases; junction bases outside the gene matches: 4. The germline V gene has CDR1 MDHEN and CDR2 SYDVKM. The CDR3 sequence is 15 residues long. CDR3 nucleotides: TGTGCCAGCAGTTTAGGACAGGGGAGTGACAATGAGCAGTTCTTC. Translated, it gives CASSLGQGSDNEQFF.

This sequence joins TRBV5-1 and TRBJ1-2, with TRBD1 as a possible D gene (5 bases). Germline V gives CDR1 SGHRS, CDR2 YFSETQ. V was clipped by 6 bases and J by 3 bases, with 15 bases between them. The CDR3 contains 14 residues. CDR3 amino acids: CASTGGPDDYGYTF. The CDR3 nucleotides read TGCGCCAGCACCGGGGGTCCAGATGACTATGGCTACACCTTC.